The clone carrying this TCR beta chain has a handful of counts. V lost 3 bases to trimming and J lost 9 bases; unmatched junction nucleotides: 6. The CDR3 loop spans 13 amino acids. In germline, CDR1 is SGDLS, CDR2 YYNGEE. A TCRbeta library incorporating unique molecular identifiers was prepared. Via MiXCR, TCRdb re-called the PCR reads, giving one row per CDR3 protein. The sample contains under 450,000 distinct CDR3 sequences, about 14% of which appear only once. The entry originates in a study of T-cell reconstitution after alpha-beta-depleted transplantation in children. The sample consisted of PBMCs, taken from the stem cell graft. This TCR derives from a human donor who donated a stem cell graft to a child with Fanconi anemia. The chain has TRBV9 and TRBJ2-1; 7 positions agree with TRBD1. CDR3 sequence (DNA): TGTGCCAGCAGCGCCGAGACAGGGTTTGAGCAGTTCTTC. Translated: CASSAETGFEQFF.